This T cell receptor (beta chain) was captured in a study of cytomegalovirus exposure and HLA in healthy donors. Germline CDR1 is MNHEY and CDR2 is SVGAGI. CDR3 size: 13 residues. Trimming removed 8 bases from V and 4 bases from J, with 12 bases in between. Profiling relied on immunoSEQ multiplex PCR, and the TCRdb table lists in-frame clones only, not all of them. This table holds 150,000 to 200,000 clones, more than 70% found once. This clone showed up just once. The antigen is unknown. Study results and limitations: In the 120 or so validation repertoires, about 95% of cluster scores exceeded 0, per a later analysis. Overall, approximately 150 TCR beta chains were annotated as cytomegalovirus-associated.

This TCR derives from a woman younger than 30 in good health and CMV-seronegative. The rearrangement uses TRBV6-5 and TRBJ1-5; D may be TRBD1 (5 bases). Specimen: PBMCs. CDR3 DNA sequence: TGTGCCAGCGGAAGGGGTGGGAATCAGCCCCAGCATTTT. This gives the protein CASGRGGNQPQHF.